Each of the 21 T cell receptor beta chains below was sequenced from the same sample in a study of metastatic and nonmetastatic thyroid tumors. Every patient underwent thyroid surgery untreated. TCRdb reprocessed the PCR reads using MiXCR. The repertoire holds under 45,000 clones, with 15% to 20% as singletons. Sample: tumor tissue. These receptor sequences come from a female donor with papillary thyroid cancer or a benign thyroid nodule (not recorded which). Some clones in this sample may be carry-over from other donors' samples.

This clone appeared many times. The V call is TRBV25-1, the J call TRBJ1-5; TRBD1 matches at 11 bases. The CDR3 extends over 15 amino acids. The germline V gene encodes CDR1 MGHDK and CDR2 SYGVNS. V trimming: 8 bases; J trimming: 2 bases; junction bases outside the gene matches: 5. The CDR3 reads CASQGQGEGNQPQHF. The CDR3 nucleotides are TGTGCCAGCCAGGGACAGGGGGAGGGCAATCAGCCCCAGCATTTT.

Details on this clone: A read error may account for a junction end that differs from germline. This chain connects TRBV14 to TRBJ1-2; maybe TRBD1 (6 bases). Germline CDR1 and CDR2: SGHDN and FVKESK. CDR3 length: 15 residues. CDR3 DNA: TGTGCCAGCAGCCAAACCGCGGGGGCAGGCTACGGCTACAACTTC. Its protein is CASSQTAGAGYGYNF.

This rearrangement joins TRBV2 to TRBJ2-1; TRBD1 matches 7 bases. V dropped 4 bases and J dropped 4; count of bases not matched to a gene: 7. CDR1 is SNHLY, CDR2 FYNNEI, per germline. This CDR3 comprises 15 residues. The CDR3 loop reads CASSVMGQQYNEQFF. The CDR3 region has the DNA TGTGCCAGCAGTGTTATGGGACAGCAGTACAATGAGCAGTTCTTC. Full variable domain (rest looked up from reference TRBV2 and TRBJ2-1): EPEVTQTPSHQVTQMGQEVILRCVPISNHLYFYWYRQILGQKVEFLVSFYNNEISEKSEIFDDQFSVERPDGSNFTLKIRSTKLEDSAMYFCASSVMGQQYNEQFFGPGTRLTVL.

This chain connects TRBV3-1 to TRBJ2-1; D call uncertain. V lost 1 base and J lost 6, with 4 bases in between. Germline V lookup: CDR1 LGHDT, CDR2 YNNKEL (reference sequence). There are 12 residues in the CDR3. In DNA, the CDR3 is TGTGCCAGCAGCCAAGCTAGCAATGAGCAGTTCTTC. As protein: CASSQASNEQFF.

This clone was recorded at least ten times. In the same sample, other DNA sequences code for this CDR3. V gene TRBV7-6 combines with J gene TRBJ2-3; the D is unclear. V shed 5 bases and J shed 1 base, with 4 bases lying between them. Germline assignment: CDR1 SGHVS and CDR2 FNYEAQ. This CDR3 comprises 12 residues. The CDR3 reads CASSLGTDTQYF. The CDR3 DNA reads TGTGCCAGCAGCCTCGGCACAGATACGCAGTATTTT.

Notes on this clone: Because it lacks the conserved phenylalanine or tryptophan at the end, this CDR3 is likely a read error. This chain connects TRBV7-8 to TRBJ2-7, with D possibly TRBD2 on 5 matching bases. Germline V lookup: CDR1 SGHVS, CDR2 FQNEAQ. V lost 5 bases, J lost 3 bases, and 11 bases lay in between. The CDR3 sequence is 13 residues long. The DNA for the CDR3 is TGTGCCAGCAGCCGTTCCGGGAACTACGAGCAGTACCTC. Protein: CASSRSGNYEQYL.

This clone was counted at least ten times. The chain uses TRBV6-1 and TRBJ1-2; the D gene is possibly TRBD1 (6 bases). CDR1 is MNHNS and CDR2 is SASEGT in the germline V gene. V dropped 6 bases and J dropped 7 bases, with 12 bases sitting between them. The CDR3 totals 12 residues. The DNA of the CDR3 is TGTGCCAGCAGCAGAACAGGGACTGGCTACACCTTC. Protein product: CASSRTGTGYTF.

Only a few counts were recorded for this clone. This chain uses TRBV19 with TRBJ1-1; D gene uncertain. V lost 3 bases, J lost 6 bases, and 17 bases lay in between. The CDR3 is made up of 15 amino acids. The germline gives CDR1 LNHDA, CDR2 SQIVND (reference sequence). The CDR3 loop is CASSITRAALPEAFF. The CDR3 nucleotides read TGTGCCAGTAGTATTACCCGGGCAGCTCTACCTGAAGCTTTCTTT.

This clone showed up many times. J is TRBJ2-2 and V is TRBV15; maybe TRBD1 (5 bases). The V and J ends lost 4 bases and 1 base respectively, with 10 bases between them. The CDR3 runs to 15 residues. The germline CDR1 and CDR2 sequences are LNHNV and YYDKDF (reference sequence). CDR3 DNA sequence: TGTGCCACCAGCACCTCCGACAGGAACACCGGGGAGCTGTTTTTT. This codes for CATSTSDRNTGELFF.

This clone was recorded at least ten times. The CDR3 reads CSARVRPGLEKETQYF. As DNA, the CDR3 is TGCAGTGCTAGAGTACGTCCGGGACTAGAGAAAGAGACCCAGTACTTC. The chain employs TRBV20-1 and TRBJ2-5; TRBD2 aligns across 8 bases. Germline CDR1 and CDR2: DFQATT and SNEGSKA (reference sequence). Losses at the gene ends were 1 base for V and 3 bases for J; bases not matched to a gene: 10. This CDR3 comprises 16 residues.

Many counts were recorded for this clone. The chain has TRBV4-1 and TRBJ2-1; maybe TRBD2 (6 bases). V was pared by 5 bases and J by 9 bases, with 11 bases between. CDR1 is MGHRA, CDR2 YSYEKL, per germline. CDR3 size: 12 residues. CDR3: CASSLVGSEQFF. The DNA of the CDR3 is TGCGCCAGCAGCTTGGTCGGGAGTGAGCAGTTCTTC.

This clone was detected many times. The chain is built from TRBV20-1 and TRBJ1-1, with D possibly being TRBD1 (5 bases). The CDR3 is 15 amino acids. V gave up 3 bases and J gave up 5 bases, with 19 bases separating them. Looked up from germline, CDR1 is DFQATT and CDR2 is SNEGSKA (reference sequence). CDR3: CSASASGRGGTEAFF. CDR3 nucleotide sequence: TGCAGTGCTAGCGCGTCAGGGCGGGGGGGGACTGAAGCTTTCTTT.

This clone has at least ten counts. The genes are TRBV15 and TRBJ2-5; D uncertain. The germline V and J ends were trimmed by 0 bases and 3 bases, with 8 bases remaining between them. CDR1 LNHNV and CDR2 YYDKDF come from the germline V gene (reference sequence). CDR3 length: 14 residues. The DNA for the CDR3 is TGTGCCACCAGCAGAGATCCCTTAAAAGAGACCCAGTACTTC. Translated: CATSRDPLKETQYF. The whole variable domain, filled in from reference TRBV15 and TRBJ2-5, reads DAMVIQNPRYQVTQFGKPVTLSCSQTLNHNVMYWYQQKSSQAPKLLFHYYDKDFNNEADTPDNFQSRRPNTSFCFLDIRSPGLGDTAMYLCATSRDPLKETQYFGPGTRLLVL.

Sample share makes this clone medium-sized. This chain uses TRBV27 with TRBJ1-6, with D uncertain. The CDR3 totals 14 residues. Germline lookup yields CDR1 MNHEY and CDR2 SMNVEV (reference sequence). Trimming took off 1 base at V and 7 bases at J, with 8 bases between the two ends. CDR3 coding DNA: TGTGCCAGCAGTTTATTTCCGGGGAATTCACCCCTCCACTTT. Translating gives CASSLFPGNSPLHF.

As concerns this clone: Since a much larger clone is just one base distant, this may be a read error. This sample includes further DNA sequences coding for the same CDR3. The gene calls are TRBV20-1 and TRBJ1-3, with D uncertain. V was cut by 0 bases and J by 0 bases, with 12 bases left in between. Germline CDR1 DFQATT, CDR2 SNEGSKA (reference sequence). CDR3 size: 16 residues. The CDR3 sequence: CSARDFAGGSGNTIYF. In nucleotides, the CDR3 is TGCAGTGCTAGAGATTTCGCAGGAGGCTCTGGAAACACCATATATTTT.

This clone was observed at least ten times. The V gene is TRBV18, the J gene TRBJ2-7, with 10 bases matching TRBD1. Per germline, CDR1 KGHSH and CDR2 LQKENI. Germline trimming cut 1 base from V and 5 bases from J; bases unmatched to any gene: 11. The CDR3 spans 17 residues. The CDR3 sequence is CASSPQGSGQGTHEQYF. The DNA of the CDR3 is TGTGCCAGCTCACCACAAGGGTCGGGACAGGGGACTCACGAGCAGTACTTC. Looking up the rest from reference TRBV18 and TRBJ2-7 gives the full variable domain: NAGVMQNPRHLVRRRGQEARLRCSPMKGHSHVYWYRQLPEEGLKFMVYLQKENIIDESGMPKERFSAEFPKEGPSILRIQQVVRGDSAAYFCASSPQGSGQGTHEQYFGPGTRLTVT.

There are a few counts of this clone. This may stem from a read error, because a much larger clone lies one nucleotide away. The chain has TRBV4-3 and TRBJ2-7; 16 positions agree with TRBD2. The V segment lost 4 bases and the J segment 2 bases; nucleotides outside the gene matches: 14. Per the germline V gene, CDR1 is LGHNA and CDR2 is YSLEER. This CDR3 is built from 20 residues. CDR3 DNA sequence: TGCGCCAGCAGCCGACATATGGGGACTAGCGGGAGGGCATGGCCCTACGAGCAGTACTTC. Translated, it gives CASSRHMGTSGRAWPYEQYF.

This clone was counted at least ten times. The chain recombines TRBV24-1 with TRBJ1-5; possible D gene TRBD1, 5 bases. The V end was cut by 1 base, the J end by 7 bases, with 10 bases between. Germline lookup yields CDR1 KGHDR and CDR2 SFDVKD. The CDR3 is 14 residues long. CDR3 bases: TGTGCCACCAGTGATTTTGGGGCCGGGCAGCCCCAGCATTTT. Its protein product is CATSDFGAGQPQHF.

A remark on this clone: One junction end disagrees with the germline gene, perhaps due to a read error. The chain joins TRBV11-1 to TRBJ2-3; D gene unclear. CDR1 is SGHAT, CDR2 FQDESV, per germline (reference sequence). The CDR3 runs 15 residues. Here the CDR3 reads CASSQPAEDTYTQYF. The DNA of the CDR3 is TGTGCAAGCAGCCAACCCGCGGAAGACACATATACACAGTATTTT.

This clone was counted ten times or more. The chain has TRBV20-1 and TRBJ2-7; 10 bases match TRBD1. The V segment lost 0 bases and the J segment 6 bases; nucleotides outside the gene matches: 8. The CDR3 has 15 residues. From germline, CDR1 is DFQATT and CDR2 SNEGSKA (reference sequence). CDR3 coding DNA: TGCAGTGCTAGAGAAGGGAGACAGGGGGCTGTCGAGCAGTACTTC. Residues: CSAREGRQGAVEQYF.

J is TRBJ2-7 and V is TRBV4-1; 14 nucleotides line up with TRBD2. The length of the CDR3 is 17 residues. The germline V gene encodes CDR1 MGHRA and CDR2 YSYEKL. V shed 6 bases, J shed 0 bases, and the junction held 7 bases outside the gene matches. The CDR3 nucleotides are TGCGCCAGCAGGCGACTAGCGGGGGGGGCCAGCTCCTACGAGCAGTACTTC. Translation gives CASRRLAGGASSYEQYF.